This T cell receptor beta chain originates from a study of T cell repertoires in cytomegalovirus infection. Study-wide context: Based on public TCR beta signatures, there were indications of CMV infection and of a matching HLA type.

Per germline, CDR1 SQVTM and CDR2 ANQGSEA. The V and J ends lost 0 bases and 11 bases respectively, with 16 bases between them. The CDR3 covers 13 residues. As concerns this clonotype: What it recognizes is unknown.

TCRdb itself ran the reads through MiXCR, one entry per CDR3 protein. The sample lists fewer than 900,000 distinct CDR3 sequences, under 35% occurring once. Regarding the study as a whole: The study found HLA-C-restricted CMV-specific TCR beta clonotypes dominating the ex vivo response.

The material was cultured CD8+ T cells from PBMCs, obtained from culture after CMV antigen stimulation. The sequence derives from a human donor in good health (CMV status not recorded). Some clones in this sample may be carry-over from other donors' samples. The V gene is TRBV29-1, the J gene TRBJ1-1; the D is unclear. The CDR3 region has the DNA TGCAGCGTTGAAGATGCGGCCCCCCACGGGGCTTTCTTT. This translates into CSVEDAAPHGAFF.